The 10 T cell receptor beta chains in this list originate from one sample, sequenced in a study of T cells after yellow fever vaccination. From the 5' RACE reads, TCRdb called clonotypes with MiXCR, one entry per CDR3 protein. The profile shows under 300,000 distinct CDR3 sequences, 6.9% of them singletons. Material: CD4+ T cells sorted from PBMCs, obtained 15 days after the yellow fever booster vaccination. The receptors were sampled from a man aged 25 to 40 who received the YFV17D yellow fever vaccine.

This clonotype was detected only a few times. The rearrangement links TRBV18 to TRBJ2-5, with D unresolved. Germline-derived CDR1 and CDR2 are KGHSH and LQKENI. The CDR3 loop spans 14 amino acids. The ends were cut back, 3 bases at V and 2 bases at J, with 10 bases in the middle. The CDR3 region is CASSPVPVQETQYF. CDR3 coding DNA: TGTGCCAGCTCACCGGTCCCCGTTCAAGAGACCCAGTACTTC.

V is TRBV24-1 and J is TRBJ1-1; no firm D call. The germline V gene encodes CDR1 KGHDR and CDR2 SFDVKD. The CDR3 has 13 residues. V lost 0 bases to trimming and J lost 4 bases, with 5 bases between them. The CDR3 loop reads CATSDLGLTEAFF. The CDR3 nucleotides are TGTGCCACCAGTGATTTGGGGCTCACTGAAGCTTTCTTT.

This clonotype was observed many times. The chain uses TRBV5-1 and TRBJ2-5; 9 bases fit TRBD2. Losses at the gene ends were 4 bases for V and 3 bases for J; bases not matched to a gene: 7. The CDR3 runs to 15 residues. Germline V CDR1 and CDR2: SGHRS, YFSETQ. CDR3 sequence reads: CASSPIAGEEETQYF. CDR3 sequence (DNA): TGCGCCAGCAGCCCAATAGCGGGAGAGGAAGAGACCCAGTACTTC. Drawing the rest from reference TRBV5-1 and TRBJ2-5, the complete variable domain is KAGVTQTPRYLIKTRGQQVTLSCSPISGHRSVSWYQQTPGQGLQFLFEYFSETQRNKGNFPGRFSGRQFSNSRSEMNVSTLELGDSALYLCASSPIAGEEETQYFGPGTRLLVL.

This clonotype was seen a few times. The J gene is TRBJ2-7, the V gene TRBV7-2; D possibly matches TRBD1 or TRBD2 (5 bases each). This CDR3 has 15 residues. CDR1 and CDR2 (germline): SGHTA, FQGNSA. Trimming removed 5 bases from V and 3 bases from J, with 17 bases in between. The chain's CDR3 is CASSPQGDGHYEQYF. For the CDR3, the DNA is TGTGCCAGCAGCCCCCAAGGGGACGGACACTACGAGCAGTACTTC.

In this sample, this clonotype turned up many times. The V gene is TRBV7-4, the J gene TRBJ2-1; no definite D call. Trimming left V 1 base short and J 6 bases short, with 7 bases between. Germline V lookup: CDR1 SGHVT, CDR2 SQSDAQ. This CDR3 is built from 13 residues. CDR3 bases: TGTGCCAGCAGCTTAGAACTACTCAATGAGCAGTTCTTC. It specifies CASSLELLNEQFF.

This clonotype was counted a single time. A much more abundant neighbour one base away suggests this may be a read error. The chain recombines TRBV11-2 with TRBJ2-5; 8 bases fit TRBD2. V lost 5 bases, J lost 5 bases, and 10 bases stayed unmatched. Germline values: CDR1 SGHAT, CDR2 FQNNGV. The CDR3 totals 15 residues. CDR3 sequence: CASSTTGTRDETQYF. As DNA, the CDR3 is TGTGCCAGCAGCACTACCGGGACTAGAGACGAGACCCAGTACTTC.

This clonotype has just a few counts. The CDR3 is CASSADPPGINEQFF. DNA of the CDR3: TGCGCCAGCAGCGCGGACCCGCCCGGCATCAATGAGCAGTTCTTC. This chain joins TRBV5-1 and TRBJ2-1, with D hard to call. Germline V gives CDR1 SGHRS, CDR2 YFSETQ. V lost 4 bases and J 6 bases, leaving 17 bases between the germline ends. The CDR3 runs 15 residues.

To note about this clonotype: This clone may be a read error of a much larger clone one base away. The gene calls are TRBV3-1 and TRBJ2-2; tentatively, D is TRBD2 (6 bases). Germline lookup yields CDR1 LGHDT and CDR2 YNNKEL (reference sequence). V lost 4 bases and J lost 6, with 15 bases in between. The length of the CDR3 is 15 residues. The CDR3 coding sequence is TGTGCCAGCAGCCTCGGACCGGGGGTTGCCGGGGAGCTGTTTTTT. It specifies CASSLGPGVAGELFF.

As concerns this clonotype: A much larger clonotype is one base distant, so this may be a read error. Here the CDR3 DNA reads TGCAGTGCCCCTACCGGTCGCTGGGGTTTCTACGAGCAGTACTTC. Translation gives CSAPTGRWGFYEQYF. The chain uses TRBV20-1 and TRBJ2-7, with no clear D. The CDR3 extends over 15 amino acids. V shed 6 bases and J shed 3 bases, with 21 bases lying between them. Per germline, CDR1 DFQATT and CDR2 SNEGSKA (reference sequence).

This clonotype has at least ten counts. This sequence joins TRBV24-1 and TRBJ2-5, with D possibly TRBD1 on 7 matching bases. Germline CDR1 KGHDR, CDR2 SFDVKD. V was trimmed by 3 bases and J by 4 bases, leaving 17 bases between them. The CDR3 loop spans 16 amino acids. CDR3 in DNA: TGTGCCACCAGTGATCGGAGGGGGCTGGTCGGAGAGACCCAGTACTTC. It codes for CATSDRRGLVGETQYF.